These T cell receptor beta chains were read from a single sample in a study of blood T cell repertoires in COVID-19. The method was immunoSEQ multiplex PCR; TCRdb's version includes in-frame clones alone and lacks a portion of them. The table has about 220,000 clones, 60% to 85% seen once. Source material: peripheral blood. The receptors were gathered from a woman in her 70s with acute or convalescent COVID-19. Both conserved end residues are trimmed from each CDR3. The order of the fields is CDR3 length, clone size, V gene, J gene, CDR3 protein. Only part of the rows carry a size: once, few, many, or a class if the clone is expanded.

14	once	TRBV4-2	TRBJ2-1	ASSHPKGGAKNEQF
11	-	TRBV5-1	TRBJ2-7	ASIAGATYEQY
13	few	TRBV5-4	TRBJ2-2	ASSEEGGRTGELF
11	-	TRBV2	TRBJ2-1	ASSEASPIEQF
15	-	TRBV15	TRBJ2-2	ATSRDGTGRNTGELF
11	-	TRBV12-3/TRBV12-4	TRBJ1-1	ASSDRGSMVAF
13	-	TRBV6-5	TRBJ2-1	ASSRVFGLAGEQF
13	-	TRBV7-9	TRBJ2-7	ASSLEGGVSYEQY
13	-	TRBV7-6	TRBJ2-1	ASSFASGAHNEQF
13	once	TRBV9	TRBJ1-1	ASSVVPGMGTEAF
14	once	TRBV18	TRBJ2-5	ASSPPTGRDFKTQY
12	-	TRBV4-1	TRBJ1-6	ASGKTGLNSPLH
10	once	TRBV24-1	TRBJ1-5	ATSDSNQPQH
10	-	TRBV30	TRBJ2-1	AWENRGRSQF
13	-	TRBV4-3	TRBJ2-3	ASSPTADRSDTQY
13	-	TRBV29-1	TRBJ1-1	SVEGDRGINTEAF